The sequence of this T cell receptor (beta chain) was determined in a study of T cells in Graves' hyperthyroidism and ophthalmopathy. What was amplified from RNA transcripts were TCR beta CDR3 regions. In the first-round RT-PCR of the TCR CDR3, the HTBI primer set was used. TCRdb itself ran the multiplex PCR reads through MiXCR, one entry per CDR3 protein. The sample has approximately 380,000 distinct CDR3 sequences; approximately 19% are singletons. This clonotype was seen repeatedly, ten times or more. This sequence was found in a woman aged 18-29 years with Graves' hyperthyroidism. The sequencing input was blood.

The CDR3 nucleotides are TGCAGTGCCGGGAGTGCGGGGAGCAATCAGCCCCAGCATTTT. This sequence encodes CSAGSAGSNQPQHF. This rearrangement joins TRBV20-1 to TRBJ1-5; D not certain. Germline lookup yields CDR1 DFQATT and CDR2 SNEGSKA (reference sequence). V lost 6 bases and J 1 base, leaving 13 bases between the germline ends. The CDR3 contains 14 residues.